The text below deals with one TCR beta chain. These data come from a study of CD8 T cells in ankylosing spondylitis. CDR1 is MNHEY, CDR2 SVGAGI, per germline. Losses at the gene ends were 2 bases for V and 2 bases for J; bases not matched to a gene: 8. CDR3 length equals 17 residues. TCRdb redid the calling of the 5' RACE reads with MiXCR, one entry per CDR3 protein. The sample yields a few hundred thousand distinct CDR3 sequences, around 18% seen once. Material: blood, either unsorted or a sorted T cell fraction (not recorded which). The clonotype originates from a male donor with ankylosing spondylitis or in good health (not recorded which). This chain connects TRBV6-5 to TRBJ2-5; 10 nucleotides agree with TRBD1. CDR3 in DNA: TGTGCCAGCAGTTACGGACAGGGGGTACCATATCAAGAGACCCAGTACTTC. Translating gives CASSYGQGVPYQETQYF.